This T cell receptor beta chain comes out of a study of spatial heterogeneity in lung cancer (dated by TCRdb to about 2019). In the study overall: Donors were 70 or so patients with early-stage, untreated non-small cell lung cancer from the lung TRACERx cohort. Follow-up PBMC samples were sequenced whenever available, and the median time to follow-up was roughly two years after resection. Beta-chain transcripts were consistently detected in greater numbers than alpha-chain transcripts, which likely reflected higher beta-chain transcript abundance. In the raw uncorrected reads, each unique combination of TCR and UMI appeared on average more than ten times. TCR alpha and beta repertoires were quantitatively compared across multiple tumor regions, matched nontumor lung and blood in non-small cell lung cancer. Nonsynonymous mutation counts, determined by whole-exome sequencing of tumor tissue, were related to features of the TCR repertoire. Both alpha and beta chains were TCR-sequenced in approximately 200 tumor regions, around 65 matched nontumor lung samples and around 50 PBMC samples obtained at surgery. Here is what the overall study found, with its caveats: Additional single-cell paired TCR alpha and beta sequencing was considered necessary to confirm, at a functional level, the hypothesis that regional TCRs recognize regional mutations. Comparisons of baseline and follow-up blood repertoires included only around 15 patients. Ubiquitous expanded tumor TCRs showed up in blood more often at tumor resection than at routine follow-up.

This clonotype was observed many times. Its antigen is unknown. No much larger clonotype is one base removed from it; base qualities were not supplied. The protocol used for the library was 5' RACE. The instrument was a NextSeq 500. To allow correction of PCR and sequencing errors, the TCR library protocol tagged every TCR cDNA molecule with a unique molecular identifier. The paper's processing steps were these. TCR identification, UMI-based error correction and CDR3 extraction were performed with Decombinator tools. Expanded TCRs were defined as those above a frequency of 2 per 1,000, corresponding to the top 1% of the tumor frequency distribution. Each repertoire was subsampled 100 times to 5,000 TCRs, after which Renyi diversity was computed with the R vegan package. CDR3 similarity networks were constructed using string-kernel similarity of amino acid triplets, with links drawn between CDR3s whose pairwise similarity was above 0.82. Starting from the raw public reads, TCRdb applied fastp trimming at Q25, assembled clones with MiXCR and retained in-frame beta chains. CDR3 protein duplicates are merged, each entry listing the most common genes and DNA. These V and J calls originate from TCRdb's pipeline instead of the authors' own analysis. For this sample the table gives around 18,000 distinct CDR3 sequences, of which about 10% were detected only once. In total, the top ten clones hold about 20% of the sample.

V is shortened by 4 bases, J by 2 bases, and the region joining them spans 8 bases. The germline V gene (reference sequence) gives CDR1 as LNHDA and CDR2 as SQIVND. Measured from the cysteine to the phenylalanine, the CDR3 is 13 residues long. The only DNA kept is the CDR3, 39 bases in frame from the first base. The time point label corresponds to: blood at routine non-recurrence follow-up after resection. Whole RNA extracted from tumor and nontumor lung tissue, or from cryopreserved PBMC samples, was used for TCR sequencing without cell sorting. Only patients with enough RNA available from two or more tumor regions were chosen for TCR sequencing.

This sequence originates from a male donor with early-stage non-small cell lung cancer. The sample in question was PBMCs, obtained at follow-up. The V and J segments used are TRBV19 and TRBJ2-5, with the D gene uncertain. The CDR3 protein: CASSRGPQETQYF. The DNA sequence is given as TGTGCCAGTAGTAGAGGCCCTCAAGAGACCCAGTACTTC.